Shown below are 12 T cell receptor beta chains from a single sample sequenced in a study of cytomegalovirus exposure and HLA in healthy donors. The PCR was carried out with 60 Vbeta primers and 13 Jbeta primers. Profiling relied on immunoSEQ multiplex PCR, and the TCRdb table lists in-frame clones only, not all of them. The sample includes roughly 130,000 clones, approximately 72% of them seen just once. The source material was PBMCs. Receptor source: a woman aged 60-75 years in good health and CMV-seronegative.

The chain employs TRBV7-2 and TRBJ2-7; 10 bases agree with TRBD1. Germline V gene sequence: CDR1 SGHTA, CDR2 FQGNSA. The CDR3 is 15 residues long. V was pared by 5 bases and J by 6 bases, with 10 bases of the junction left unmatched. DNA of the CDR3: TGTGCCAGCAGCCCCTCCGGGACAGGGGTTGTCGAGCAGTACTTC. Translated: CASSPSGTGVVEQYF.

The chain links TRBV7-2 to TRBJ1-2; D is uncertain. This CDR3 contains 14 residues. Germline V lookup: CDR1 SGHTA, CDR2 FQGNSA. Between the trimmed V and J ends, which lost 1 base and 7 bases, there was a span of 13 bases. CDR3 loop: CASSLVGGRSGYTF. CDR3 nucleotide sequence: TGTGCCAGCAGCTTAGTTGGAGGGAGGAGTGGCTACACCTTC.

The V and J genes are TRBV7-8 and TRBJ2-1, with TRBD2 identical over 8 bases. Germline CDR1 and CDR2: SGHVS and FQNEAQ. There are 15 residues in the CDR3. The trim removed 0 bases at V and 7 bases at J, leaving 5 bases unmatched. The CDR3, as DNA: TGTGCCAGCAGCTTAGCGGGGGTAGCGGGGAATGAGCAGTTCTTC. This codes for CASSLAGVAGNEQFF.

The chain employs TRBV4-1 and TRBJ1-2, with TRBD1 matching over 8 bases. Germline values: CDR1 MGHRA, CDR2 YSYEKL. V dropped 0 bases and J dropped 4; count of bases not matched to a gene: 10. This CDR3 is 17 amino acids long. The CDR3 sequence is CASSQDRQGAQGYGYTF. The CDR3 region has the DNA TGCGCCAGCAGCCAAGATCGGCAGGGGGCTCAGGGCTATGGCTACACCTTC.

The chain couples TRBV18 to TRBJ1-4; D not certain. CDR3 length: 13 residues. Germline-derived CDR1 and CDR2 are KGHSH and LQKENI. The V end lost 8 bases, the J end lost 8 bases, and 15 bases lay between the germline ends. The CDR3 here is CASTPGIGEKLFF. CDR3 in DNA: TGTGCCAGCACCCCAGGTATTGGCGAAAAACTGTTTTTT.

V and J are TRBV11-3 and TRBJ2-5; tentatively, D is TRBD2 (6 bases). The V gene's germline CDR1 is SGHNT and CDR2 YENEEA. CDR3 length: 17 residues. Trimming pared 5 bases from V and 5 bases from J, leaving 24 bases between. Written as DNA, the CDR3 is TGTGCCAGCAGCACGACAAACGCAAGGATACGGGGGGAGACCCAGTACTTC. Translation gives CASSTTNARIRGETQYF.

CDR3 bases: TGTGCCAGCAGCTTATCCGCGGGAGATCCAGATACGCAGTATTTT. It yields the protein CASSLSAGDPDTQYF. The V and J genes are TRBV7-2 and TRBJ2-3; TRBD2 aligns across 7 bases. V was clipped by 2 bases and J by 4 bases; unmatched bases: 6. The CDR3 totals 15 residues. Germline lookup yields CDR1 SGHTA and CDR2 FQGNSA.

CDR3 DNA sequence: TGTGCCAGCAGTTACTCAGGAGTTTACACTGAAGCTTTCTTT. It is translated as CASSYSGVYTEAFF. The J gene is TRBJ1-1, the V gene TRBV6-6, with unresolved D. The CDR3 totals 14 residues. The germline V gene has CDR1 MNHNY and CDR2 SVGAGI (reference sequence). V was clipped by 0 bases and J by 3 bases, with 8 bases between them.

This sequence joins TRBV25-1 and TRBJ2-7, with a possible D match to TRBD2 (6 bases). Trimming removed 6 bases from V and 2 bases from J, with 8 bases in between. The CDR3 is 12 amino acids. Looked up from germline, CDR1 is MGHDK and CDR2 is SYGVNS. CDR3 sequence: CASRPGAYEQYF. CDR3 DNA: TGTGCCAGCAGACCGGGGGCCTACGAGCAGTACTTC.

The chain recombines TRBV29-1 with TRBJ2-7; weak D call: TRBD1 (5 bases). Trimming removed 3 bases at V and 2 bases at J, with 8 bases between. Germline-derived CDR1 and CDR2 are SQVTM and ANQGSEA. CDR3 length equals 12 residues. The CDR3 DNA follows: TGCAGCGTTGACAGGGCGACCTACGAGCAGTACTTC. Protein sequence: CSVDRATYEQYF.

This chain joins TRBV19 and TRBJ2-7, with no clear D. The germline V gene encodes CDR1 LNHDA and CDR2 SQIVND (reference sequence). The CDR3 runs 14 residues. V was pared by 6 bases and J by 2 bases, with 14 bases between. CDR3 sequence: CASRPGAVAYEQYF. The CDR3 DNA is TGTGCCAGTAGACCGGGTGCGGTGGCCTACGAGCAGTACTTC. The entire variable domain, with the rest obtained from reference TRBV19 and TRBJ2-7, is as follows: DGGITQSPKYLFRKEGQNVTLSCEQNLNHDAMYWYRQDPGQGLRLIYYSQIVNDFQKGDIAEGYSVSREKKESFPLTVTSAQKNPTAFYLCASRPGAVAYEQYFGPGTRLTVT.

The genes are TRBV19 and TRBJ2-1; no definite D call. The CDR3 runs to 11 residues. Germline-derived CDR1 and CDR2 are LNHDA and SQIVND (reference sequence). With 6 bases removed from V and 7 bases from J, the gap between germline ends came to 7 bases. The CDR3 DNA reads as TGTGCCAGTAGCGGAGCTAATGAGCAGTTCTTC. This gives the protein CASSGANEQFF.